The T cell receptor (beta chain) described here comes from a study of HIV-infected patients and healthy controls. Points from the study as a whole: When repertoires were size-matched, rare events in HIV-infected data became overweighted. In HIV-infected patients, the apparent post-therapy Gini index recovery did not replicate in size-matched data.

Germline-derived CDR1 and CDR2 are SSHAT and FNYEAQ (reference sequence). The CDR3 consists of 16 residues. This clonotype has at least ten counts. Antigen: not known. At one end, the junction sequence differs from germline, possibly due to a read error. Reverse transcription used roughly 450 ng RNA and constant-region primers for alpha and beta. Separate chain-specific third strand synthesis with multiplexing indices produced the alpha and beta libraries. Each CDR3 protein gets one entry after TCRdb re-called the 5' RACE reads with MiXCR. The repertoire holds several thousand distinct CDR3 sequences, with less than 10% as singletons. The repertoire came from unfractionated whole blood and reflected all unsorted peripheral T cells. People with immunomodulatory therapy, recent vaccination or treatment interruptions were not enrolled.

This chain links TRBV7-7 with TRBJ2-6, with D hard to call. The specimen comprised blood, sampled before antiretroviral therapy. The receptor comes from an adult with HIV infection. The donor label of this sample is uncertain. This CDR3 reads CASSLGTSSGANVLTF. The DNA of the CDR3 is TGTGCTAGCAGCTTAGGAACAAGCTCTGGGGCCAACGTCCTGACTTTC. The full variable domain, its missing parts supplied by reference TRBV7-7 and TRBJ2-6, is GAGVSQSPRYKVTKRGQDVTLRCDPISSHATLYWYQQALGQGPEFLTYFNYEAQPDKSGLPSDRFSAERPEGSISTLTIQRTEQRDSAMYRCASSLGTSSGANVLTFGAGSRLTVL.